This TCR beta chain was identified during a study of blood T cell repertoires in COVID-19. At the level of the study: Acute and convalescent COVID-19 samples came from the United States, Italy and Spain.

Libraries were prepared by immunoSEQ multiplex PCR; TCRdb keeps only in-frame clonotypes and omits some of them. This sample yields nearly 200,000 clones, of which more than 70% are seen a single time; approximately 8% belongs to the top ten. Trimming stripped 8 bases from V and 6 bases from J, with 19 bases between. Germline CDR1 reads MNHEY; CDR2 reads SVGAGI. The CDR3 extends over 14 amino acids. Individuals aged about 18 to 100 years were recruited from approximately 24 US areas. Each participant's cohort was designated according to participant-reported clinical history. Recovered status in Cohort 3 required two negative PCRs, clearance, or symptom resolution.

The sequence was obtained from a woman aged 18 to 35 who had recovered from COVID-19. This chain links TRBV6-5 with TRBJ1-2; D may be TRBD1 (6 bases). Sequencing used PBMCs or T cells enriched from blood (not recorded which). The CDR3 loop is CASSSRGAINGYTF. As DNA, the CDR3 is TGTGCCAGCTCTTCCCGGGGGGCGATCAATGGCTACACCTTC.